This T cell receptor (beta chain) is drawn from a study of shared clonotypes between healthy human individuals. Study details: Samples came from two female and three male donors aged 18 to 49. CD4 naive and memory got three plates each, CD8 naive two, CD8 memory one. Study outcomes and limitations: Represented diversity, genetic and exposure-history alike, was limited by few donors.

The CDR3 covers 15 residues. The germline V gene has CDR1 SGHRS and CDR2 YFSETQ. V lost 4 bases to trimming and J lost 0 bases; unmatched junction nucleotides: 5. Remarks on this clone: Its antigen is unknown.

Some 28,000 T cell genomes (approximately 0.2 ug DNA) went into each sorted-subset replicate. Measured with immunoSEQ multiplex PCR; TCRdb has only the in-frame clones, and not every one. Found here are about 2.4 million clones, 90% to 95% of them singletons; the top ten hold about 0.39%. Sample: naive CD4+ T cells from PBMCs. Subset indicated: CD45RA+ positively selected. The rearrangement uses TRBV5-1 and TRBJ2-7; 9 bases align to TRBD1. The sequence was obtained from a man aged 18-30 years in good health. Some clones in this sample may be carry-over from other donors' samples. In DNA form, the CDR3 reads TGCGCCAGCAGCCCTAAGACAGGGGGCTCCTACGAGCAGTACTTC. Encoded protein: CASSPKTGGSYEQYF.